Listed below are T cell receptor beta chains from one sample, sequenced in a study of glioma-infiltrating T cells. TCRdb reprocessed the multiplex PCR reads with MiXCR, giving one entry per CDR3 protein. The sample holds about 130,000 distinct CDR3 sequences, 24% seen once. The sequencing sample was made of glioma tissue, nonneoplastic brain tissue, or PBMCs (not recorded which). The receptor source for this set is a human donor with low-grade glioma or glioblastoma, undergoing nonglioma brain surgery, or in good health (not recorded which). The CDR3 runs from the conserved cysteine through the conserved F or W.

v_call	j_call	cdr3_aa
TRBV6-1	TRBJ1-4	CASRGTGAEKLFF
TRBV29-1	TRBJ2-3	CSAGNSRSNSDTQYF
TRBV7-3	TRBJ2-5	CASSPTGGQQETQYF
TRBV6-1	TRBJ2-3	CASSFGQSSTDTQYF
TRBV24-1	TRBJ1-1	CATSDSRQGRKAFF
TRBV25-1	TRBJ1-6	CASSEQGFRSPLHF
TRBV18	TRBJ1-1	CASSLPTGISGNTEAFF
TRBV7-9	TRBJ2-1	CASSLGTGRYNEQFF
TRBV20-1	TRBJ1-4	CSASTQGGYNEKLFF
TRBV6-1	TRBJ2-4	CASSKEFDIQYF
TRBV7-3	TRBJ1-6	CASSSGPNSPLHF
TRBV11-2	TRBJ2-5	CASSLVVQQETQYF
TRBV28	TRBJ2-1	CASREPGGNNEQFF
TRBV6-1	TRBJ2-3	CASSSNLGPDTQYF
TRBV15	TRBJ2-3	CATSPPRVHTDTQYF
TRBV7-2	TRBJ2-3	CASSLGPNTQYF
TRBV12-3/TRBV12-4	TRBJ2-1	CASRGTGVYNEQFF
TRBV7-2	TRBJ1-2	CASSPSLYGYTF
TRBV29-1	TRBJ2-1	CSVGQGGNEQFF
TRBV5-1	TRBJ2-2	CASRTGTATGELFF
TRBV20-1	TRBJ2-3	CSARAGNTDTQYF
TRBV4-1	TRBJ1-5	CASSRPDSPNQPQHF
TRBV15	TRBJ1-2	CATSRDRGVGGYAF
TRBV20-1	TRBJ2-1	CSGGRNEQFF
TRBV6-6	TRBJ2-6	CASSSTGRSSGANVLTF
TRBV14	TRBJ1-2	CASSQVIAREGYTF
TRBV28	TRBJ1-4	CASSSLGLADLF
TRBV3-1	TRBJ1-1	CASSQVSGGNTEAFF
TRBV2	TRBJ1-2	CASSEKMTNYGYTF
TRBV6-6	TRBJ2-2	CASSYPELGRTANTGELFF
TRBV7-2	TRBJ1-3	CASSRLMGNTIYF
TRBV7-6	TRBJ1-5	CASSSGLGGNQPQHF
TRBV7-7	TRBJ2-5	CASSFRGEETQYF
TRBV7-2	TRBJ2-3	CASSLGSGGAADTQYF
TRBV25-1	TRBJ2-1	CASSDPPAGPSYNEQFF
TRBV7-2	TRBJ2-5	CASSLRTRAAGGPETQYF